This T cell receptor beta chain appears in the sequencing data of a study of naive and memory T cell subsets. Broader study findings: The RNA method is potentially sensitive to activation and differentiation changes. Delayed type IV hypersensitivity infiltration was taken to explain higher tuberculin-site TCR counts.

In its sample, this clonotype was seen many times. Its antigen is not identified. A read error may produce the germline difference seen at one junction end. CDR1 is SSHAT and CDR2 is FNYEAQ in the germline V gene (reference sequence). CDR3 length equals 12 residues. The treatment is: skin biopsy from PPD injection site in Mantoux-positive individual. TCR cDNA received a 3' ligated oligonucleotide that carried a UMI. Biopsied sites were PPD injections in people with a positive Mantoux test. Ligated cDNA underwent four rounds of PCR with nested alpha and beta constant region primers and SP2. Reverse transcription of blood and skin TCR RNA was primed at alpha and beta constant regions. TCRdb itself ran the UMI-ligation and nested PCR reads through MiXCR, one entry per CDR3 protein. Of 35,000 to 40,000 distinct CDR3 sequences in the sample, 8% to 13% were seen once.

The rearrangement links TRBV7-7 to TRBJ2-1; TRBD2 is a possible D gene (6 bases). This clonotype was obtained from an adult in good health. The sequencing used skin, collected from a tuberculin skin test site. Here the CDR3 DNA reads TGTGCTAGCAGCCCTGGGGGGAATGAGCAGTTCTTC. It is translated as CASSPGGNEQFF.